This TCR beta chain was captured in a study of blood T cell repertoires in COVID-19. Overall study context: Material from acute and convalescent COVID-19 was sourced from the United States, Italy and Spain. From T cells, B-cell-depleted T cells, or PBMCs came the material, which was cDNA or gDNA.

Profiled with immunoSEQ multiplex PCR; TCRdb holds only in-frame clones, not every one. The sample holds around 180,000 clones, around 83% seen once. Germline V gene sequence: CDR1 MNHEY, CDR2 SVGAGI. Trimming took 4 bases from V and 2 from J, leaving 12 bases between them. This CDR3 is 14 amino acids long. This sequence originates from a human donor in a cohort sampled during active COVID-19. J is TRBJ2-7 and V is TRBV6-5, with TRBD1 as a possible D gene (6 bases). Material: peripheral blood. The CDR3 here is CASSLQGYTYEQYF. CDR3 DNA sequence: TGTGCCAGCAGTTTACAGGGATATACCTACGAGCAGTACTTC.